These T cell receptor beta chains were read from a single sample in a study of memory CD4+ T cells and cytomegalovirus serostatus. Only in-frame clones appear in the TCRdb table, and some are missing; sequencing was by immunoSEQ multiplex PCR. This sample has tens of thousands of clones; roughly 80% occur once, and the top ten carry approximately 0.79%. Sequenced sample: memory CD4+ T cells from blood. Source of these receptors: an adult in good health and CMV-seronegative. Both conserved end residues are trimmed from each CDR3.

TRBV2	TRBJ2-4	ASSARRQGQNIQY
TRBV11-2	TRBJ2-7	ASSLGLASEQY
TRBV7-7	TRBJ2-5	ASSLAANQETQY
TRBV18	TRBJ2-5	ASSRAGDPPQETQY
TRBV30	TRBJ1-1	AFSTGGTEAF
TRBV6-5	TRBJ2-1	ASRHSGGEYNEQF
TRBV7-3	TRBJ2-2	ASSSSGTQWNTGELF
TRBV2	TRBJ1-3	ASRERVLSGNTIY
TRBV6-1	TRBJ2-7	ASSVVEQY
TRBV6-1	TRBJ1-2	ASSGAGGYGYT
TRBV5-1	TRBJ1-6	ASSQGVQNSPLH
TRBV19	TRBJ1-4	ASSRPLTNEKLF